This TCR beta chain was recorded in a study of cytomegalovirus exposure and HLA in healthy donors (dated 2017 in TCRdb). As for the study more broadly: An earlier analysis of several hundred of the donors reported approximately 300 Gb of sequence data and 117 million unique TCR beta sequences from about 179 million T cells. Using immunosequencing, the study profiled T cell repertoires from 640 or so subjects and related those repertoires to cytomegalovirus serostatus. Because of strong linkage in the cohort, 4 to 6 DR-DQ haplotypes were treated as single units for association and clustering. In a later genetic analysis, genome-wide SNP genotypes for about 65% of the roughly 670 donors were used, and that subset was treated as a discovery cohort. HLA typing included class I and class II loci at four-digit resolution. An early release covering approximately 600 HLA-typed donors comprised about 300 gigabases of sequencing data and around 80 million unique TCR sequences. The study aimed to test whether cataloging public T cell receptors could reveal signatures of past pathogen exposure. Along with the approximately 650-subject first cohort, a separate validation cohort of over a hundred different subjects was used. Donor age, sex, ethnicity and CMV serostatus were compiled alongside the repertoire data. The genetic ancestry cluster associated with self-reported Caucasian donors included over 65% of the roughly 360 genotyped donors. All discovery cohort repertoires had been generated on a single sequencing platform. The number of typed donors differed by locus: about 629-630 for A, B, C, DRB1 and DQB1; 522 for DQA1; some 590 for DPA1; and some 470 for DPB1. A later analysis re-analyzed previously published TCR beta repertoires from about 730 donors and added high-resolution HLA genotyping to study TCR occurrence patterns. Across 300 to 500 genotyped donors of the cohort, an average of about 240,000 unique TCR beta nucleotide sequences per donor were sequenced, and roughly a sixth of those sequences were non-productive. To predict cytomegalovirus infection status, the study brought together high-throughput TCR immunosequencing, statistical association of individual TCRs with disease status, and machine learning. In an earlier analysis of more than 550 of the donors, high-throughput TCR beta sequencing was used to judge whether each TCR beta V gene segment behaved as functional or pseudogenic. In the later analysis, no new phenotypic data were used to find candidate immune exposures; instead, reliance was placed on TCR beta sequences and their occurrence across donors.

The table lists this clone with a count of one. The specificity of this receptor is unknown. Base qualities were left out, and no much larger clone turns up one base away. Library generation was performed with the immunoSEQ multiplex PCR assay. A mixture of 60 forward primers for TCR Vbeta segments and 13 reverse primers for TCR Jbeta segments was used in the multiplex PCR. Amplification of the CDR3 region of rearranged TCR beta genes was performed with a multiplex PCR assay on genomic DNA. On the Illumina HiSeq System, the amplified TCR beta libraries were sequenced as 87-base-pair reads. In the authors' own workflow: In a later analysis, tens of millions of unique TCR beta chains were counted across the 500 to 850 repertoires, and roughly 11 million of these chains were shared by at least two donors. A nearest-neighbor algorithm error-corrected the raw reads and collapsed the reads into unique sequences, merging closely related sequences to remove PCR and sequencing errors. CDR3 sequences were aligned to IMGT reference sequences to assign V, D and J gene segments. Each retained sequence needed at least a six-nucleotide match to both a V gene segment and a J gene segment. A rearrangement was called productive if the CDR3 had no stop codons and remained in frame with V and J, and every other rearrangement was called non-productive. CDR3 was defined by IMGT convention, running from the second conserved V-encoded cysteine to the conserved J-encoded phenylalanine. The earlier analysis of 500 to 750 of the donors excluded any sequence lacking an unambiguous match to a single V gene segment. An earlier analysis of 587 of the donors called V segments functional above 56.7% productive rearrangements and segregating when the between-donor standard deviation exceeded 5%. A statistical classification framework was built for diagnosing cytomegalovirus status from the catalog of TCR beta chain sequences. In a later analysis, TCR nucleotide sequences were compared against IMGT/GENE-DB human TR gene sequences so that V and J genes could be assigned. The TCRdist pipeline was used in a later analysis to assign CDR3 sequences and most-parsimonious VDJ recombination scenarios. In a later analysis, each TCR beta chain was defined by its CDR3 amino acid sequence together with its V-gene family, and reads lacking a unique V-gene family were excluded. A later analysis removed several hundred highly shared, low-generation-probability nucleotide sequences to deal with suspected cross-contamination and a sequencing artifact. In a later analysis, a clonal expansion index for each public chain was calculated from normalized within-repertoire ranks of inferred template counts. In a later analysis, generation probabilities were computed using a VDJ recombination model fitted to out-of-frame rearrangements, and the results were checked against IGoR. In a later analysis, hypergeometric tests were used to score TCR-TCR, TCR-HLA and TCR-CMV co-occurrence, with a repertoire-size bias correction applied to TCR pairs. False discovery rates were estimated in a later analysis by permuting HLA or CMV assignments 20 times. In a later analysis, co-occurring TCRs were grouped using DBSCAN, with TCRdist sequence similarity added in when clustering inside HLA-allele-positive subsets. Repertoires with fewer than 30,000 or more than 120,000 public chains were left out of co-occurrence clustering, as were five repertoires with anomalous nucleotide sharing. In TCRdb, the immuneACCESS table is reduced to in-frame sequences with V and J assigned. These tables do not hold every clone; where another copy was compared, an unresolved V gene accounts for under half, and the others remain unexplained. The D gene and trimming were derived from the DNA, and the V and J assignments and clone size from that table. In this sample the table shows roughly 100,000 clones, around 75% of which occur a single time. 2.5% of the sample lies in the top ten.

The cohort comprised hundreds of healthy bone marrow donors. All cohort members were sampled while nominally healthy, although unrecorded immune exposures were likely present. The donor tested CMV seronegative and was one of the 352 seronegative cohort members. A peripheral blood sample was provided by each donor, and peripheral blood mononuclear cells were used for TCR beta sequencing. Genomic DNA was extracted from the blood cell samples with the Qiagen DNeasy Blood Extraction Kit. The V end loses 3 bases and the J end loses 3 bases, and a stretch of 17 bases separates them. In the germline V gene (reference sequence), CDR1 corresponds to LNHDA and CDR2 to SQIVND. The CDR3 runs 17 residues from the cysteine to the phenylalanine. The only DNA kept is the CDR3, 51 bases in frame from the first base. The research as a whole found: According to a later genetic analysis, donors in an Asian-associated ancestry cluster had fewer N-insertions in productive TCRs than the approximately 650-donor mean. Because some donors lacked HLA typing at each locus, the association tests relied only on the typed subset. Presence/absence analyses assumed roughly uniform sequencing depth across donors, an assumption that may not hold. Several of the top co-occurrence clusters appeared to be linked to parvovirus B19, influenza, CMV and Epstein-Barr virus, according to a later analysis. In this cohort, only TCR beta chains were sequenced, and detectable features were limited by the absence of alpha or paired-chain data. Three of the identified cytomegalovirus-associated TCR beta chains were confirmed in vitro to be specific for cytomegalovirus antigens. A later genetic analysis associated a missense DCLRE1C variant with V-gene and J-gene trimming of TCR beta chains, and an independent cohort replicated the association. Most CMV-associated TCR beta chains appeared to be HLA-restricted in a later analysis, and the HLA associations seemed to be driven largely by CMV exposure. Because the 87-base-pair reads could not distinguish some IMGT-functional V segments, including TRBV6-2 and TRBV6-3, those segments were excluded. A further reported finding was that TCR beta sequences accurately predicted the HLA-A and HLA-B alleles for most subjects in the first cohort. An earlier analysis of approximately 530 of the donors showed that most TCR beta V segments appeared in productive rearrangements either about 87% or about 30% of the time, which broadly matched IMGT annotations. Immune exposure information for the cohort was limited to CMV serostatus. Strong co-occurrence of HLA alleles, especially DR and DQ, made assigning TCR associations to individual alleles difficult. A later analysis associated 15,000 or so TCR beta sequences with specific HLA alleles at a false discovery rate of 0.05. In a later analysis, TCR association rates were found to vary across HLA loci, with the most associated TCRs seen for DRB1 alleles and the fewest for HLA-C alleles. The authors suggested that the approach could potentially be generalized to other disease states and immunological phenotypes. Correlated functional status among segregating V segments might reflect linkage disequilibrium, but an unknown experimental factor could not be ruled out. Most TCR sequences were seen in very few donors, while some public TCRs were found in many individuals. The earlier analysis of nearly 600 of the donors excluded some 15 rarely observed V segments, including chromosome 9 orphons, because counts were too low. A cluster of highly shared sequence variants was judged likely to be a technical artifact of the sequencing pipeline. In the study, some 180 TCR beta chains were listed as associated with cytomegalovirus. Compared with equally common non-associated chains, HLA-associated TCR beta chains in a later analysis were more clonally expanded and had lower generation probabilities. The classifier was reported to diagnose cytomegalovirus status with high specificity and sensitivity in both the original and validation cohorts.

The sample consisted of PBMCs. This TCR derives from a man aged 35 to 55 in good health and CMV-seronegative. This receptor chain uses TRBV19 and TRBJ1-4; no D gene call is confident. Here is the DNA: TGTGCCAGTAGTATCCCGAGGACTCAGATCGCTAATGAAAAACTGTTTTTT. Its coded protein is CASSIPRTQIANEKLFF.